A selection of T cell receptor beta chains follows, all from one sample in a study of T cell changes during pregnancy in multiple sclerosis. Clones were sequenced by immunoSEQ multiplex PCR, and TCRdb holds only the in-frame ones, with some missing. The sample shows about 98,000 clones, roughly nine tenths of them seen only once. The sequences come from peripheral blood, collected after pregnancy. These receptors originate from a female donor in good health, enrolled as a control in a pregnancy study. Both conserved end residues are part of each CDR3. A D gene is named only where the DNA matches it firmly. Only some rows state a clone size, as once, few, many or a class for expanded clones.

D: TRBD1; V: TRBV29-1; size: .; J: TRBJ2-2; DNA: TGCAGCGTCGCCGGGACAGGGTCCACCGGGGAGCTGTTTTTT; CDR3: CSVAGTGSTGELFF
D: .; V: TRBV13; size: .; J: TRBJ1-2; DNA: TGTGCCAGCAGCTTAGTGGACAGCAGCCTATATGGCTACACCTTC; CDR3: CASSLVDSSLYGYTF
D: TRBD2; V: TRBV5-4; size: .; J: TRBJ2-7; DNA: TGTGCCAGCAGCCGAGGGGGGACTAGCGGGATCTACGAGCAGTACTTC; CDR3: CASSRGGTSGIYEQYF
D: .; V: TRBV7-9; size: .; J: TRBJ2-1; DNA: TGTGCCAGCAGCTTAGTGACAGATAACAATGAGCAGTTCTTC; CDR3: CASSLVTDNNEQFF
D: .; V: TRBV7-9; size: .; J: TRBJ2-1; DNA: TGTGCCAGCACAGAAGGAGAGCGGGCTACTTACAATGAGCAGTTCTTC; CDR3: CASTEGERATYNEQFF
D: TRBD2; V: TRBV6-5; size: .; J: TRBJ2-7; DNA: TGTGCCAGCAGCGCCCGGACTAGCGGGGTCTACGAGCAGTACTTC; CDR3: CASSARTSGVYEQYF
D: TRBD2; V: TRBV6-1; size: .; J: TRBJ2-7; DNA: TGTGCCAGCAGTGGGAAAGCGGGAAGAAACGAGCAGTACTTC; CDR3: CASSGKAGRNEQYF
D: .; V: TRBV29-1; size: .; J: TRBJ2-7; DNA: TGCAGCGTTTTTCTGCGGGGCACCTACGAGCAGTACTTC; CDR3: CSVFLRGTYEQYF
D: TRBD1; V: TRBV27; size: .; J: TRBJ2-2; DNA: TGTGCCAGCGGACAGGGGGTACCCGGGGAGCTGTTTTTT; CDR3: CASGQGVPGELFF
D: TRBD2; V: TRBV6-5; size: .; J: TRBJ2-7; DNA: TGTGCCAGCAGTTACTGGGCTAGCGGGAGGAGTGAGCAGTACTTC; CDR3: CASSYWASGRSEQYF
D: .; V: TRBV21-1; size: .; J: TRBJ2-1; DNA: TGTGCCAGCAGCACTCCCCTAGCGGGAGAAGCCAATGAGCAGTTCTTC; CDR3: CASSTPLAGEANEQFF
D: .; V: TRBV9; size: .; J: TRBJ2-7; DNA: TGTGCCAGCAGTGCCGGGGGGCAAGGCTACGAGCAGTACTTC; CDR3: CASSAGGQGYEQYF
D: TRBD2; V: TRBV19; size: .; J: TRBJ2-3; DNA: TGTGCCAGTAGCAAGACTAGCGGGAGCACAGATACGCAGTATTTT; CDR3: CASSKTSGSTDTQYF
D: .; V: TRBV6-5; size: .; J: TRBJ1-1; DNA: TGTGCCAGCAGTTCAACAGGGAACACTGAAGCTTTCTTT; CDR3: CASSSTGNTEAFF
D: TRBD1; V: TRBV7-9; size: .; J: TRBJ2-7; DNA: TGTGCCAGCAGCTCAACAACAGGGGTCTTGCGATACGAGCAGTACTTC; CDR3: CASSSTTGVLRYEQYF
D: TRBD2; V: TRBV7-7; size: .; J: TRBJ2-5; DNA: TGTGCTAGCAGCCCTCTATCGGGTAGCGGGGAAGAGACCCAGTACTTC; CDR3: CASSPLSGSGEETQYF
D: TRBD1; V: TRBV30; size: few; J: TRBJ1-1; DNA: TGTGCTCCCAGGGGAGGGACAGGGGGCGTGATGAACACTGAAGCTTTCTTT; CDR3: CAPRGGTGGVMNTEAFF
D: .; V: TRBV6-6; size: .; J: TRBJ1-5; DNA: TGTGCCAGCAGTTACGTGCAGGGAGGTCAGCCCCAGCATTTT; CDR3: CASSYVQGGQPQHF
D: TRBD1; V: TRBV6-6; size: once; J: TRBJ1-2; DNA: TGTGCCAGCAGTCCCGGACAGGATGGGGGTTACACCTTC; CDR3: CASSPGQDGGYTF
D: TRBD2; V: TRBV7-8; size: .; J: TRBJ2-1; DNA: TGTGCCAGCAGCTTGCCCCGGAGTAGCGGGAAGGACAATGAGCAGTTCTTC; CDR3: CASSLPRSSGKDNEQFF
D: TRBD1; V: TRBV5-6; size: once; J: TRBJ1-1; DNA: TGTGCCAGCAGCTACCGGGACAGGCGTGAAGCTTTCTTT; CDR3: CASSYRDRREAFF
D: TRBD1; V: TRBV6-5; size: once; J: TRBJ1-2; DNA: TGTGCCAGCAGTTGGGGACAGGGGGTGGAGTGG; CDR3: CASSWGQGVEW
D: TRBD2; V: TRBV18; size: many; J: TRBJ2-7; DNA: TGTGCCAGCTCGCATACTAGCGTCGAGCAGTACTTC; CDR3: CASSHTSVEQYF
D: .; V: TRBV6-4; size: .; J: TRBJ1-1; DNA: TGTGCCAGCAGTGAACATCGGGACACTGAAGCTTTCTTT; CDR3: CASSEHRDTEAFF
D: TRBD1; V: TRBV4-2; size: .; J: TRBJ2-7; DNA: TGTGCCAGCAGCCAAGATTGGCAGGGGGCCTACGAGCAGTACTTC; CDR3: CASSQDWQGAYEQYF